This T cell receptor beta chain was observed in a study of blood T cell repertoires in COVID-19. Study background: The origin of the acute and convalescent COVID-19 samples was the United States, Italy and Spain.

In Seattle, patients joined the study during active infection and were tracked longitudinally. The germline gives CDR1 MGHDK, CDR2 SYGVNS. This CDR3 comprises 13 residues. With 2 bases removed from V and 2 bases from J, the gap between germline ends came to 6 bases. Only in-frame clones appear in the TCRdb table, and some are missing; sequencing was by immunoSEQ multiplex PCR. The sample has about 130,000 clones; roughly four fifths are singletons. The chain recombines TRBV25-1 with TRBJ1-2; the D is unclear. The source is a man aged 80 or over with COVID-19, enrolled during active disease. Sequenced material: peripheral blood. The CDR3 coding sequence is TGTGCCAGCAGTGAAGTACAGAACTATGGCTACACCTTC. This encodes CASSEVQNYGYTF.